A single sample is the source of the 7 T cell receptor beta chains below, sequenced in a study of blood T cell repertoires in COVID-19. Assay: immunoSEQ multiplex PCR; the TCRdb copy retains only in-frame clones and omits some. The data hold under 450,000 clones, with about 89% observed a single time. The sequenced sample consisted of peripheral blood. The receptor source for this set is a woman between 35 and 50 years old with COVID-19, enrolled during active disease.

The chain joins TRBV5-5 to TRBJ1-1; the D gene is possibly TRBD1 (6 bases). The CDR3 totals 14 residues. The germline gives CDR1 SGHKS, CDR2 YYEKEE (reference sequence). Trimming stripped 4 bases from V and 1 base from J, with 11 bases between. The CDR3 DNA sequence: TGTGCCAGCAGCCTTACAGGGCAGAACACTGAAGCTTTCTTT. Its protein product is CASSLTGQNTEAFF.

The sample holds a few counts of this clone. V and J are TRBV27 and TRBJ1-5; 8 bases are shared with TRBD1. V shed 8 bases, J shed 3 bases, and the junction held 9 bases outside the gene matches. Germline V lookup: CDR1 MNHEY, CDR2 SMNVEV (reference sequence). The CDR3 totals 15 residues. The CDR3 nucleotides are TGTGCCAGCCGGCACCAGGGGGCCCCCAATCAGCCCCAGCATTTT. Translated, it gives CASRHQGAPNQPQHF.

The chain couples TRBV7-2 to TRBJ1-4, with unresolved D. V was clipped by 5 bases and J by 7 bases, with 11 bases between them. CDR3 length: 13 residues. Germline V gene sequence: CDR1 SGHTA, CDR2 FQGNSA. Written as DNA, the CDR3 is TGTGCCAGCAGCGAACAGTTCGCTGAAAAACTGTTTTTT. Residues: CASSEQFAEKLFF.

J is TRBJ1-2 and V is TRBV6-6; maybe TRBD1 (6 bases). Germline V CDR1 and CDR2: MNHNY, SVGAGI (reference sequence). The V and J ends lost 6 bases and 3 bases respectively, with 11 bases between them. The CDR3 loop spans 13 amino acids. CDR3 residues: CASSPGTHYGYTF. As DNA, the CDR3 is TGTGCCAGCAGCCCCGGGACACACTATGGCTACACCTTC.

This clone appeared a single time. V usage is TRBV4-2 and J usage is TRBJ2-1; D is undetermined. Germline-derived CDR1 and CDR2 are LGHNA and YNFKEQ. The CDR3 consists of 14 residues. V lost 5 bases and J lost 8, with 16 bases in between. CDR3 region: CASSKPGSLDEQFF. The CDR3 nucleotides read TGTGCCAGCAGCAAGCCAGGCTCCTTGGATGAGCAGTTCTTC.

V is TRBV12-3 or TRBV12-4 and J is TRBJ2-3; 8 bases agree with TRBD2. The CDR3 is 13 residues long. V was pared by 9 bases and J by 4 bases, with 6 bases of the junction left unmatched. The CDR3 here is CASKTSAADTQYF. Written as DNA, the CDR3 is TGTGCCAGTAAGACTAGCGCCGCAGATACGCAGTATTTT.

V is TRBV11-2 and J is TRBJ1-1; 7 bases are shared with TRBD1. Unmatched junction bases numbered 12, after V lost 5 bases and J lost 6 bases. Germline CDR1 and CDR2: SGHAT and FQNNGV. The CDR3 contains 15 residues. The CDR3 protein is CASSPIGQAIPEAFF. CDR3 nucleotides: TGTGCCAGCAGCCCGATAGGACAGGCGATACCTGAAGCTTTCTTT.